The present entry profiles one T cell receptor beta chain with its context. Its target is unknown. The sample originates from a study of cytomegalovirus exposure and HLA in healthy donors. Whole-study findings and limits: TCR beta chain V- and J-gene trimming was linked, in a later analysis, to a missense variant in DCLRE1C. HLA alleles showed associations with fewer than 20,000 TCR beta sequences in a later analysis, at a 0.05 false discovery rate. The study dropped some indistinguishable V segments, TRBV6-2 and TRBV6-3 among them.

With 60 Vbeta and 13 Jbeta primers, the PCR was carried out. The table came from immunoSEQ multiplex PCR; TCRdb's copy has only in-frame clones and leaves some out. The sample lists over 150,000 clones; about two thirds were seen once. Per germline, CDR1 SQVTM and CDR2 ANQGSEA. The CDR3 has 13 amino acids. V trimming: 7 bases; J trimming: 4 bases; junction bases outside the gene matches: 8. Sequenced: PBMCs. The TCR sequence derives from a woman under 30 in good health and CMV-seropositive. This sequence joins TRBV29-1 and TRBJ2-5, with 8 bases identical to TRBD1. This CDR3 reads CSAGTGSGETQYF. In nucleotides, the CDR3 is TGCAGCGCCGGGACAGGTTCGGGAGAGACCCAGTACTTC.